The 18 T cell receptor beta chains presented below share a single source sample, sequenced in a study of Tregs in tolerant kidney transplant recipients. The protocol was immunoSEQ multiplex PCR, while the TCRdb copy is restricted to in-frame clones and leaves out a portion. The sample has 80,000 or so clones, 91% seen once; the top ten hold 1.5% to 2%. The nonmyeloablative bone marrow transplants came from related graft donors, with transient mixed chimerism. The sequencing used CD4+ T cells from blood (PBMCs), collected 24 months after the transplant. These receptors originate from a human patient who received a combined kidney and bone marrow transplant. Some T cells could come from the graft donor.

V gene TRBV5-1 combines with J gene TRBJ2-5; 12 nucleotides align to TRBD2. Germline CDR1 reads SGHRS; CDR2 reads YFSETQ. The length of the CDR3 is 16 residues. Trimming removed 4 bases from V and 5 bases from J; junction bases left unmatched: 9. Here the CDR3 DNA reads TGCGCCAGCAGCCCCGGACTAGCGGGAATCGGGGAGACCCAGTACTTC. This gives the protein CASSPGLAGIGETQYF.

The chain carries TRBV10-3 and TRBJ2-7; D possibly corresponds to TRBD1 (6 bases). CDR3 length: 14 residues. V lost 4 bases to trimming and J lost 3 bases, with 13 bases between them. The germline V gene encodes CDR1 ENHRY and CDR2 SYGVKD. CDR3 loop: CAISADSVFYEQYF. CDR3 nucleotide sequence: TGTGCCATCAGTGCGGACAGTGTCTTCTACGAGCAGTACTTC.

In this sample, this clone turned up once. The chain joins TRBV9 to TRBJ1-3; the D gene is possibly TRBD1 (5 bases). The ends were cut back, 2 bases at V and 1 base at J, with 13 bases in the middle. Germline lookup yields CDR1 SGDLS and CDR2 YYNGEE. The CDR3 covers 16 residues. CDR3 in amino acids: CASSVGGTSSGNTIYF. CDR3 in DNA: TGTGCCAGCAGCGTCGGGGGGACGAGTTCTGGAAACACCATATATTTT.

This clone has just a few counts. This sequence joins TRBV6-1 and TRBJ1-3; D unresolved. The V gene's germline CDR1 is MNHNS and CDR2 SASEGT. Trimming cost V 7 bases and J 0 bases, with 10 bases left between them. The CDR3 is made up of 14 amino acids. DNA for the CDR3: TGTGCCAGCACTATGACAAGCTCTGGAAACACCATATATTTT. The encoded protein is CASTMTSSGNTIYF.

V and J are TRBV6-1 and TRBJ1-5; TRBD1 matches 9 bases. Trimming cost V 2 bases and J 5 bases; bases outside gene matches: 4. Germline values: CDR1 MNHNS, CDR2 SASEGT. This CDR3 comprises 15 residues. For the CDR3, the DNA is TGTGCCAGCAGTGAACCGGACAGGGGTCATCAGCCCCAGCATTTT. Translated, it gives CASSEPDRGHQPQHF.

The rearrangement joins TRBV6-4 to TRBJ2-6, with a weak D call TRBD2 (5 bases). The CDR3 consists of 16 residues. Per the germline V gene, CDR1 is MRHNA and CDR2 is SNTAGT. The V and J ends lost 4 bases and 2 bases respectively, with 12 bases between them. In nucleotides, the CDR3 is TGTGCCAGCAGTGTAAGATCGGGGACTGGGGCCAACGTCCTGACTTTC. Translated: CASSVRSGTGANVLTF.

The J gene is TRBJ1-4, the V gene TRBV4-2; no reliable D call. The V end lost 1 base, the J end lost 2 bases, and 14 bases lay between the germline ends. This CDR3 spans 17 amino acids. Germline values: CDR1 LGHNA, CDR2 YNFKEQ. This CDR3 reads CASSQAAGFGTNEKLFF. The CDR3 region has the DNA TGTGCCAGCAGCCAAGCGGCGGGGTTTGGGACTAATGAAAAACTGTTTTTT.

This chain links TRBV27 with TRBJ2-7; D gene unclear. The CDR3 sequence is 15 residues long. Germline lookup yields CDR1 MNHEY and CDR2 SMNVEV (reference sequence). Trimming stripped 6 bases from V and 1 base from J, with 16 bases between. CDR3 region: CASSYTAALSYEQYF. CDR3 in DNA: TGTGCCAGCAGCTACACAGCCGCACTTTCCTACGAGCAGTACTTC.

This clone was seen only once. The chain employs TRBV5-1 and TRBJ1-2; D remains unclear. There are 14 residues in the CDR3. Looked up from germline, CDR1 is SGHRS and CDR2 is YFSETQ. Trimming took off 6 bases at V and 7 bases at J, with 19 bases between the two ends. In DNA, the CDR3 is TGCGCCAGCACCCAAGACCCGAGTGCGGGTGGCTACACCTTC. Amino acid sequence: CASTQDPSAGGYTF. The complete variable domain, with remaining parts taken from reference TRBV5-1 and TRBJ1-2, reads KAGVTQTPRYLIKTRGQQVTLSCSPISGHRSVSWYQQTPGQGLQFLFEYFSETQRNKGNFPGRFSGRQFSNSRSEMNVSTLELGDSALYLCASTQDPSAGGYTFGSGTRLTVV.

CDR3 protein: CASSFNLGGGETQYF. In nucleotides, the CDR3 is TGTGCCAGCAGTTTCAACTTGGGGGGGGGAGAGACCCAGTACTTC. The chain carries TRBV28 and TRBJ2-5, with 7 bases aligning to TRBD2. J lost 4 bases, V lost 3 bases, and 8 bases had no gene match. This CDR3 comprises 15 residues. The germline V gene encodes CDR1 MDHEN and CDR2 SYDVKM. The variable domain in full, completed from reference TRBV28 and TRBJ2-5, reads DVKVTQSSRYLVKRTGEKVFLECVQDMDHENMFWYRQDPGLGLRLIYFSYDVKMKEKGDIPEGYSVSREKKERFSLILESASTNQTSMYLCASSFNLGGGETQYFGPGTRLLVL.

Notes on this clone: The germline gene is not matched at one end of the junction; a read error may be the cause. The same CDR3 can be traced to other DNA sequences in this sample. The V and J genes are TRBV15 and TRBJ1-6, with D possibly matching TRBD1 (6 bases). CDR1 and CDR2 (germline): LNHNV, YYDKDF (reference sequence). The CDR3 extends over 16 amino acids. Here the CDR3 DNA reads TGTGCCACCAGCAGAGTAGGGGGTTCCTATAATTCCCCCCTCCACTTT. It encodes CATSRVGGSYNSPLHF.

The chain uses TRBV6-4 and TRBJ2-5; D unresolved. The CDR3 length is 13 residues. Germline-derived CDR1 and CDR2 are MRHNA and SNTAGT. Between the trimmed V and J ends, which lost 2 bases and 4 bases, there was a span of 8 bases. CDR3 sequence: CASSDQVGETQYF. The DNA for the CDR3 is TGTGCCAGCAGTGACCAGGTGGGAGAGACCCAGTACTTC.

This clone was recorded once. The chain employs TRBV7-8 and TRBJ2-5, with 9 bases matching TRBD2. The DNA end is a closer match to TRBJ2-7, so the J assignment may be wrong. From germline, CDR1 is SGHVS and CDR2 FQNEAQ. This CDR3 has 13 residues. The CDR3 bases are TGTGCCAGCGCGGGACTAGCCGGATACGAGCAGTACTTC. It specifies CASAGLAGYEQYF.

The chain is built from TRBV7-9 and TRBJ2-2; 7 nucleotides agree with TRBD1. Germline V gene data show CDR1 as SEHNR and CDR2 as FQNEAQ (reference sequence). This CDR3 comprises 15 residues. V was pared by 5 bases and J by 0 bases, with 3 bases of the junction left unmatched. The CDR3 sequence: CASSHRGPNTGELFF. The DNA of the CDR3 is TGTGCCAGCAGCCACAGGGGCCCGAACACCGGGGAGCTGTTTTTT. Looking up the rest from reference TRBV7-9 and TRBJ2-2 gives the full variable domain: DTGVSQNPRHKITKRGQNVTFRCDPISEHNRLYWYRQTLGQGPEFLTYFQNEAQLEKSRLLSDRFSAERPKGSFSTLEIQRTEQGDSAMYLCASSHRGPNTGELFFGEGSRLTVL.

V and J are TRBV7-2 and TRBJ2-7, with D unclear. V was trimmed by 0 bases and J by 2 bases, leaving 11 bases between them. The CDR3 loop spans 15 amino acids. Germline V gene sequence: CDR1 SGHTA, CDR2 FQGNSA. CDR3 DNA: TGTGCCAGCAGCTTAGCTGCGGAGAGAACCTACGAGCAGTACTTC. This encodes CASSLAAERTYEQYF.

V usage is TRBV5-4 and J usage is TRBJ2-5; D remains ambiguous. The last part of the DNA fits TRBJ2-7 better; the J call may be wrong. Germline V lookup: CDR1 SGHNT, CDR2 YYREEE (reference sequence). CDR3 length: 14 amino acids. The CDR3 nucleotides are TGTGCCAGCAGCTTGGGGCAGGACTCCTACGAGCAGTACTTC. Encoded protein: CASSLGQDSYEQYF.

The chain is built from TRBV7-2 and TRBJ2-3; TRBD2 matches at 7 bases. There are 15 residues in the CDR3. Trimming removed 5 bases from V and 1 base from J; junction bases left unmatched: 6. CDR1 is SGHTA and CDR2 is FQGNSA in the germline V gene. CDR3 loop: CASSLGTTRTDTQYF. In DNA, the CDR3 is TGTGCCAGCAGCCTCGGGACTACCCGCACAGATACGCAGTATTTT.

The chain recombines TRBV18 with TRBJ1-4, with 9 bases that match TRBD1. The CDR3 spans 17 residues. Germline CDR1 and CDR2: KGHSH and LQKENI. The J segment lost 3 bases and the V segment lost 2 bases, leaving 7 bases of the junction unmatched. The CDR3 nucleotides read TGTGCCAGCTCACCAGCCGGGACAGGGCCGCCTAATGAAAAACTGTTTTTT. This translates into CASSPAGTGPPNEKLFF.